Below, 25 T cell receptor beta chains from the same sample are listed, as sequenced in a study of blood T cell repertoires in COVID-19. Clones were read by immunoSEQ multiplex PCR, and TCRdb kept only the in-frame ones, dropping some. The sample holds 75,000 to 90,000 clones, roughly 89% seen once. Input material: peripheral blood. The receptors were sampled from a woman aged 50 to 65 in a cohort sampled during active COVID-19.

The chain combines TRBV25-1 with TRBJ1-2; D is perhaps TRBD1 (6 bases). The length of the CDR3 is 15 residues. The V gene's germline CDR1 is MGHDK and CDR2 SYGVNS. With 7 bases removed from V and 8 bases from J, the gap between germline ends came to 23 bases. This CDR3 reads CASKSPVLGAKGYTF. The CDR3 DNA is TGTGCCAGCAAGAGCCCCGTGCTGGGGGCAAAGGGCTACACCTTC.

This clone was picked up a small number of times. The J gene is TRBJ2-7, the V gene TRBV5-1, with TRBD1 matching 7 bases. Germline V gene lookup returns CDR1 SGHRS and CDR2 YFSETQ. Unmatched junction bases numbered 0, after V lost 0 bases and J lost 0 bases. CDR3 length: 14 amino acids. The CDR3 loop is CASSLGDSSYEQYF. The CDR3 DNA reads as TGCGCCAGCAGCTTGGGGGACAGCTCCTACGAGCAGTACTTC. Combining the CDR3 with reference TRBV5-1 and TRBJ2-7 gives the whole variable domain KAGVTQTPRYLIKTRGQQVTLSCSPISGHRSVSWYQQTPGQGLQFLFEYFSETQRNKGNFPGRFSGRQFSNSRSEMNVSTLELGDSALYLCASSLGDSSYEQYFGPGTRLTVT.

This chain uses TRBV7-2 with TRBJ2-3; possibly TRBD2 for D (5 bases). V was cut by 4 bases and J by 2 bases, with 10 bases left in between. This CDR3 has 14 amino acids. CDR1 SGHTA and CDR2 FQGNSA come from the germline V gene. The CDR3 DNA reads as TGTGCCAGCAGCTCCAGCGGAAACACAGATACGCAGTATTTT. Protein sequence: CASSSSGNTDTQYF.

This clone appeared once. The CDR3 region is CASSPPGSSGVGQPQHF. The CDR3 DNA sequence: TGTGCCAGCTCACCACCCGGGTCGTCTGGAGTCGGGCAGCCCCAGCATTTT. The chain links TRBV18 to TRBJ1-5; D is uncertain. V was cut by 0 bases and J by 7 bases, with 19 bases left in between. Germline V gene sequence: CDR1 KGHSH, CDR2 LQKENI. The CDR3 is 17 amino acids.

This clone was observed a single time. V gene TRBV2 combines with J gene TRBJ2-3; 10 bases map to TRBD2. The CDR3 has 20 amino acids. V was clipped by 3 bases and J by 0 bases; unmatched bases: 15. Germline CDR1 reads SNHLY; CDR2 reads FYNNEI. CDR3 DNA: TGTGCCAGCAGTGAGCGGACTAGCGGATCACTCATAATTAGCACAGATACGCAGTATTTT. The encoded protein is CASSERTSGSLIISTDTQYF. Drawing the rest from reference TRBV2 and TRBJ2-3, the complete variable domain is EPEVTQTPSHQVTQMGQEVILRCVPISNHLYFYWYRQILGQKVEFLVSFYNNEISEKSEIFDDQFSVERPDGSNFTLKIRSTKLEDSAMYFCASSERTSGSLIISTDTQYFGPGTRLTVL.

The rearrangement joins TRBV6-5 to TRBJ1-1, with D possibly TRBD1 on 6 matching bases. V was clipped by 5 bases and J by 1 base, with 8 bases between them. CDR3 length: 13 residues. CDR1 MNHEY and CDR2 SVGAGI come from the germline V gene. As DNA, the CDR3 is TGTGCCAGCAGTCGGACAGAGAACACTGAAGCTTTCTTT. Translating gives CASSRTENTEAFF.

V gene TRBV6-5 combines with J gene TRBJ2-1; TRBD2 matches 7 bases. Germline V gives CDR1 MNHEY, CDR2 SVGAGI. With 5 bases clipped from V and 7 bases from J, the junction kept 8 bases outside the gene matches. This CDR3 region has 14 residues. The CDR3 region has the DNA TGTGCCAGCAGTCGAGCGGGAAAATGGAATGAGCAGTTCTTC. It yields the protein CASSRAGKWNEQFF.

This clone appeared once. This chain connects TRBV28 to TRBJ2-1, with TRBD2 identical over 8 bases. The CDR3 sequence is 12 residues long. CDR1 is MDHEN and CDR2 is SYDVKM in the germline V gene. The V segment lost 6 bases and the J segment 8 bases; nucleotides outside the gene matches: 3. CDR3 DNA sequence: TGTGCCAGCAGATCGACTAGCGATGAGCAGTTCTTC. It yields the protein CASRSTSDEQFF.

This chain joins TRBV7-8 and TRBJ2-7, with TRBD2 matching 8 bases. The CDR3 contains 18 residues. V shed 3 bases and J 2 bases; nucleotides not matched to a gene: 15. Germline lookup yields CDR1 SGHVS and CDR2 FQNEAQ. The CDR3 DNA sequence: TGTGCCAGCAGCTTGTCCCTTTTTGGTGCGGGAGGCGCCTACGAGCAGTACTTC. Translated: CASSLSLFGAGGAYEQYF.

This clone was detected a few times. V and J are TRBV28 and TRBJ1-6; TRBD1 aligns across 8 bases. The CDR3 is 14 residues long. The J segment lost 15 bases and the V segment lost 6 bases, leaving 13 bases of the junction unmatched. Germline CDR1 reads MDHEN; CDR2 reads SYDVKM. The CDR3 loop reads CASSQLWTGQGLHF. In DNA form, the CDR3 reads TGTGCCAGCAGCCAACTATGGACCGGACAGGGCCTCCACTTT.

The rearrangement links TRBV3-1 (or the pseudogene TRBV3-2) to TRBJ2-1; perhaps TRBD2 as D (6 bases). The germline gives CDR1 LGHDT, CDR2 YNNKEL (reference sequence). The CDR3 has 14 amino acids. V gave up 1 base and J gave up 9 bases, with 13 bases separating them. CDR3 nucleotides: TGTGCCAGCAGCCAAGGGGAGCGGGTTGGTGAGCAGTTCTTC. Its protein product is CASSQGERVGEQFF.

The chain combines TRBV6-5 with TRBJ1-2, with D hard to call. The V end was cut by 6 bases, the J end by 6 bases, with 14 bases between. Germline V gene lookup returns CDR1 MNHEY and CDR2 SVGAGI. The CDR3 contains 13 residues. The CDR3 sequence: CASSNGGLHGYTF. CDR3 in DNA: TGTGCCAGCAGCAACGGAGGCTTGCATGGCTACACCTTC.

This chain joins TRBV27 and TRBJ2-4; a possible D gene is TRBD1 (5 bases). The CDR3 length is 15 residues. Germline CDR1 is MNHEY and CDR2 is SMNVEV (reference sequence). V was pared by 5 bases and J by 8 bases, with 19 bases between. The CDR3 sequence: CASSRILGEGDIQYF. DNA for the CDR3: TGTGCCAGCAGTCGGATTTTAGGGGAAGGGGACATTCAGTACTTC.

The chain employs TRBV10-3 and TRBJ2-7, with D possibly matching TRBD2 (6 bases). Germline V CDR1 and CDR2: ENHRY, SYGVKD. V was shortened by 5 bases and J by 5 bases, with 13 bases between the two germline ends. The CDR3 length is 13 residues. The CDR3 here is CAISRPAGNEQYF. The CDR3 DNA reads TGTGCCATCAGTCGCCCTGCGGGGAACGAGCAGTACTTC.

This chain connects TRBV2 to TRBJ2-2; D may correspond to TRBD1 or TRBD2 (10 bases each). V lost 6 bases, J lost 4 bases, and 24 bases lay in between. Germline V lookup: CDR1 SNHLY, CDR2 FYNNEI. CDR3 length: 18 residues. The CDR3 is CASSGTGVGTSATGELFF. CDR3 nucleotide sequence: TGTGCCAGCAGCGGGACAGGGGTCGGGACTAGCGCCACCGGGGAGCTGTTTTTT.

The V gene is TRBV18, the J gene TRBJ1-6; 10 positions agree with TRBD1. The CDR3 is 16 amino acids. The germline V gene encodes CDR1 KGHSH and CDR2 LQKENI. V lost 6 bases and J lost 3; bases outside the gene matches: 5. The CDR3 DNA is TGTGCCAGCTCGCAGACAGGGGGCAACTATAATTCACCCCTCCACTTT. Encoded protein: CASSQTGGNYNSPLHF.

The chain is built from TRBV5-1 and TRBJ1-3; D remains ambiguous. CDR3 size: 15 residues. Germline lookup yields CDR1 SGHRS and CDR2 YFSETQ. With 4 bases removed from V and 0 bases from J, the gap between germline ends came to 11 bases. As DNA, the CDR3 is TGCGCCAGCAGCGCCAACACATACTCTGGAAACACCATATATTTT. It specifies CASSANTYSGNTIYF.

This clone was picked up one time. The rearrangement links TRBV18 to TRBJ2-5, with 7 positions matching TRBD2. The CDR3 runs 16 residues. V shed 4 bases, J shed 2 bases, and the junction held 10 bases outside the gene matches. CDR1 KGHSH and CDR2 LQKENI come from the germline V gene. This CDR3 is CASSLFQRGNQETQYF. The CDR3 nucleotides read TGTGCCAGCTCACTGTTTCAGCGGGGTAATCAAGAGACCCAGTACTTC.

The gene calls are TRBV7-2 and TRBJ1-4; no clear D gene. The germline V and J ends were trimmed by 1 base and 3 bases, with 9 bases remaining between them. Germline V gives CDR1 SGHTA, CDR2 FQGNSA. This CDR3 is 15 amino acids long. CDR3 DNA sequence: TGTGCCAGCAGCTTAGGAGGGTCCTCTAATGAAAAACTGTTTTTT. This codes for CASSLGGSSNEKLFF.

The rearrangement joins TRBV19 to TRBJ2-3; 8 nucleotides agree with TRBD1. Trimming removed 0 bases from V and 5 bases from J; junction bases left unmatched: 7. This CDR3 has 16 residues. Germline CDR1 and CDR2: LNHDA and SQIVND (reference sequence). As DNA, the CDR3 is TGTGCCAGTAGTATAGATCGCGGCAGGGGGCTAGATACGCAGTATTTT. Its translation is CASSIDRGRGLDTQYF.

This sequence joins TRBV18 and TRBJ2-7, with D possibly matching TRBD1 (6 bases). Germline CDR1 and CDR2: KGHSH and LQKENI. Trimming stripped 1 base from V and 6 bases from J, with 13 bases between. The CDR3 spans 14 residues. In nucleotides, the CDR3 is TGTGCCAGCTCACCACAACAGACAGGCCTCGAGCAGTACTTC. Amino acids: CASSPQQTGLEQYF.

This chain joins TRBV4-2 and TRBJ2-3, with TRBD2 as a possible D gene (5 bases). CDR3 length: 16 amino acids. Germline V CDR1 and CDR2: LGHNA, YNFKEQ. Trimming removed 1 base from V and 2 bases from J, with 13 bases in between. The CDR3 nucleotides are TGTGCCAGCAGCCAAGGAGCGGCCTCACCCACAGATACGCAGTATTTT. Its protein is CASSQGAASPTDTQYF.

The J gene is TRBJ1-2, the V gene TRBV2; no definite D call. Germline V lookup: CDR1 SNHLY, CDR2 FYNNEI. Trimming shortened V by 7 bases and J by 8 bases, and 11 bases separated the two germline ends. The CDR3 contains 11 residues. This CDR3 reads CASTVRLGYTF. Written as DNA, the CDR3 is TGTGCCAGCACGGTCAGACTCGGCTACACCTTC.

This chain links TRBV5-1 with TRBJ1-1; 8 bases align to TRBD1. Germline V gene lookup returns CDR1 SGHRS and CDR2 YFSETQ. Unmatched junction bases numbered 7, after V lost 2 bases and J lost 4 bases. The CDR3 totals 15 residues. CDR3 sequence reads: CASSFFGQGGTEAFF. CDR3 nucleotides: TGCGCCAGCAGCTTCTTTGGACAGGGAGGCACTGAAGCTTTCTTT.

Written as DNA, the CDR3 is TGTGCCAGCAGCTTGGCGTCAGATACGCAGTATTTT. This encodes CASSLASDTQYF. The genes are TRBV5-6 and TRBJ2-3, with D hard to call. This CDR3 comprises 12 residues. The V gene lost 0 bases and the J gene lost 4 bases, with 3 bases spanning the gap. In germline, CDR1 is SGHDT, CDR2 YYEEEE.